These 13 T cell receptor beta chains were all obtained from the same sample, sequenced in a study of T-cell reconstitution after alpha-beta-depleted transplantation in children. TCRbeta library construction was performed incorporating unique molecular identifiers. In TCRdb, the PCR reads were re-called with MiXCR into one record per CDR3 protein. The sample lists around 600,000 distinct CDR3 sequences; roughly 24% were seen once. The specimen comprised PBMCs, mostly from graft donor cells, sampled 360 days after TCRalphabeta/CD19-depleted stem cell transplant. The receptor source for this set is a boy in the first two years of life who had a stem cell transplant for acute myeloid leukemia, so the T cells may come from the graft donor.

The sample holds many counts of this clonotype. The chain couples TRBV20-1 to TRBJ1-5, with D tentatively TRBD1 (6 bases). Trimming cost V 6 bases and J 2 bases, with 14 bases left between them. The CDR3 contains 14 residues. The germline gives CDR1 DFQATT, CDR2 SNEGSKA (reference sequence). CDR3 bases: TGCAGTGCGATTAGGACAGCCCGCAATCAGCCCCAGCATTTT. Protein product: CSAIRTARNQPQHF.

This clonotype has a handful of counts. The chain recombines TRBV20-1 with TRBJ2-3, with D unclear. The CDR3 is 14 residues long. CDR1 is DFQATT and CDR2 is SNEGSKA in the germline V gene (reference sequence). Trimming shortened V by 6 bases and J by 2 bases, and 15 bases separated the two germline ends. The CDR3 nucleotides read TGCAGTGCCTCTCAAGCCTCCCTCACAGATACGCAGTATTTT. Protein: CSASQASLTDTQYF.

The V call is TRBV20-1, the J call TRBJ2-4; D remains ambiguous. Germline CDR1 DFQATT, CDR2 SNEGSKA (reference sequence). The ends were cut back, 6 bases at V and 0 bases at J, with 15 bases in the middle. CDR3 size: 15 residues. The CDR3 spells CSAQIDLLAKNIQYF. For the CDR3, the DNA is TGCAGTGCCCAAATAGACCTCCTAGCCAAAAACATTCAGTACTTC.

This chain uses TRBV27 with TRBJ2-3; D is uncertain. The CDR3 runs to 14 residues. V lost 8 bases and J 2 bases, leaving 14 bases between the germline ends. Germline V gene sequence: CDR1 MNHEY, CDR2 SMNVEV (reference sequence). CDR3 nucleotide sequence: TGTGCCAGCCAAGACCGCGGATCCACAGATACGCAGTATTTT. Translation: CASQDRGSTDTQYF.

This clonotype was seen more than once but under ten times. The chain combines TRBV11-2 with TRBJ2-7, with D hard to call. Trimming left V 3 bases short and J 6 bases short, with 27 bases between. The CDR3 sequence is 18 residues long. CDR1 and CDR2 (germline): SGHAT, FQNNGV. Here the CDR3 DNA reads TGTGCCAGCAGCTTGAAGGGTGCCCAAACCGAACACCTGCTCGAGCAGTACTTC. It codes for CASSLKGAQTEHLLEQYF. Based on the CDR3 plus reference TRBV11-2 and TRBJ2-7, the full variable domain is EAGVAQSPRYKIIEKRQSVAFWCNPISGHATLYWYQQILGQGPKLLIQFQNNGVVDDSQLPKDRFSAERLKGVDSTLKIQPAKLEDSAVYLCASSLKGAQTEHLLEQYFGPGTRLTVT.

Ten or more counts support this clonotype. The chain has TRBV3-1 and TRBJ1-1; no definite D call. V was shortened by 2 bases and J by 5 bases, with 9 bases between the two germline ends. CDR1 and CDR2 from the germline V gene are LGHDT and YNNKEL (reference sequence). The CDR3 has 13 residues. The CDR3 loop reads CASSQSPVTEAFF. DNA of the CDR3: TGTGCCAGCAGCCAATCCCCGGTGACTGAAGCTTTCTTT.

DNA for the CDR3: TGTGCCAGCAGTTCCCAGGGGGCTAGCAATCAGCCCCAGCATTTT. Translated, it gives CASSSQGASNQPQHF. The J gene is TRBJ1-5, the V gene TRBV12-3 or TRBV12-4; 8 positions agree with TRBD1. The CDR3 spans 15 residues. The trim removed 4 bases at V and 0 bases at J, leaving 2 bases unmatched.

This clonotype was observed a handful of times. V is TRBV28 and J is TRBJ1-2; maybe TRBD1 (5 bases). CDR1 is MDHEN and CDR2 is SYDVKM in the germline V gene. Deletions cut 4 bases from V and 8 bases from J, with 11 bases between. This CDR3 is built from 12 residues. The CDR3 spells CASSSRGGGYTF. CDR3 DNA sequence: TGTGCCAGCAGTTCGCGGGGGGGAGGCTACACCTTC.

The CDR3 nucleotides are TGCAGTGCTCCACCAAGGATTCAAAACACCGGGGAGCTGTTTTTT. This gives the protein CSAPPRIQNTGELFF. This rearrangement joins TRBV20-1 to TRBJ2-2; D remains ambiguous. V dropped 5 bases and J dropped 2 bases, with 15 bases sitting between them. The germline V gene encodes CDR1 DFQATT and CDR2 SNEGSKA (reference sequence). The CDR3 is 15 amino acids.

V usage is TRBV5-1 and J usage is TRBJ2-2; unclear D gene. The CDR3 consists of 14 residues. CDR1 and CDR2 from the germline V gene are SGHRS and YFSETQ. V was clipped by 0 bases and J by 3 bases, with 6 bases between them. CDR3 region: CASSLDQYTGELFF. The CDR3 coding sequence is TGCGCCAGCAGCTTGGACCAGTACACCGGGGAGCTGTTTTTT.

CDR3 region: CSARIGSGGQETQYF. In DNA, the CDR3 is TGCAGTGCTAGGATTGGTAGCGGGGGACAAGAGACCCAGTACTTC. The V gene is TRBV20-1, the J gene TRBJ2-5; 9 bases are shared with TRBD2. V trimming: 3 bases; J trimming: 2 bases; junction bases outside the gene matches: 7. The CDR3 loop spans 15 amino acids. Per germline, CDR1 DFQATT and CDR2 SNEGSKA (reference sequence).

This clonotype was recorded many times. The CDR3 reads CASSPPYRGYQPQHF. The CDR3 coding sequence is TGTGCCAGCAGCCCACCCTACAGGGGCTATCAGCCCCAGCATTTT. This sequence joins TRBV3-1 and TRBJ1-5, with 7 bases identical to TRBD1. This CDR3 comprises 15 residues. Trimming cost V 4 bases and J 5 bases; bases outside gene matches: 8. Per the germline V gene, CDR1 is LGHDT and CDR2 is YNNKEL (reference sequence).

The chain has TRBV24-1 and TRBJ2-3; unclear D gene. In germline, CDR1 is KGHDR, CDR2 SFDVKD. V was pared by 5 bases and J by 2 bases, with 7 bases between. CDR3 size: 13 residues. The CDR3 bases are TGTGCCACCAGTGGGCAGATCACAGATACGCAGTATTTT. The encoded protein is CATSGQITDTQYF.